This entry lists 7 T cell receptor beta chains sequenced from one sample in a study of blood T cell repertoires in COVID-19. Generated by immunoSEQ multiplex PCR, the TCRdb table keeps only in-frame clones and is missing some. The sample includes 240,000 or so clones, roughly 81% of them seen just once. Sample: peripheral blood. The receptors shown here come from a woman of 80 years or more with COVID-19, enrolled during active disease.

The CDR3 sequence is CASSTGTVNTEAFF. The CDR3 DNA reads TGTGCCAGCAGCACGGGGACAGTCAACACTGAAGCTTTCTTT. This chain uses TRBV5-4 with TRBJ1-1; the match to TRBD1 covers 7 bases. V lost 4 bases and J lost 2; bases outside the gene matches: 5. CDR1 is SGHNT, CDR2 YYREEE, per germline (reference sequence). CDR3 length: 14 amino acids.

This clone was counted only a few times. The chain has TRBV5-5 and TRBJ2-6; D is unresolved. The CDR3 spans 15 residues. Germline V gene sequence: CDR1 SGHKS, CDR2 YYEKEE (reference sequence). The ends were cut back, 4 bases at V and 2 bases at J, with 10 bases in the middle. CDR3: CASSHSPAGANVLTF. For the CDR3, the DNA is TGTGCCAGCAGCCACAGCCCCGCTGGGGCCAACGTCCTGACTTTC.

The chain uses TRBV28 and TRBJ1-4; 8 bases agree with TRBD1. V lost 7 bases, J lost 8 bases, and 6 bases stayed unmatched. CDR1 MDHEN and CDR2 SYDVKM come from the germline V gene. CDR3 size: 13 residues. CDR3 loop: CASTGGPEEKLFF. CDR3 nucleotide sequence: TGTGCCAGCACAGGGGGCCCCGAAGAAAAACTGTTTTTT.

V gene TRBV4-1 combines with J gene TRBJ2-7; weak D call: TRBD1 (5 bases). V was shortened by 0 bases and J by 3 bases, with 9 bases between the two germline ends. The CDR3 has 14 residues. Germline CDR1 and CDR2: MGHRA and YSYEKL. The CDR3 sequence: CASSQDRVSYEQYF. CDR3 bases: TGCGCCAGCAGCCAAGACAGGGTGAGCTACGAGCAGTACTTC.

This clone was detected only once. CDR3 DNA: TGTGCCAGCTGTCCCACGAGAGTTCAAGAGACCCAGTACTTC. Its protein is CASCPTRVQETQYF. This chain uses TRBV27 with TRBJ2-5, with unresolved D. There are 14 residues in the CDR3. The V gene's germline CDR1 is MNHEY and CDR2 SMNVEV (reference sequence). Between the trimmed V and J ends, which lost 8 bases and 2 bases, there was a span of 15 bases.

V gene TRBV4-1 combines with J gene TRBJ2-5, with 7 bases matching TRBD1. V shed 4 bases and J 5 bases; nucleotides not matched to a gene: 10. Germline CDR1 is MGHRA and CDR2 is YSYEKL. The CDR3 contains 15 residues. The CDR3 sequence: CASSLLRGPGETQYF. CDR3 nucleotides: TGCGCCAGCAGCCTCTTGAGGGGGCCGGGGGAGACCCAGTACTTC.

The chain uses TRBV6-6 and TRBJ2-2; D might be TRBD2 (6 bases). The CDR3 extends over 16 amino acids. The ends were cut back, 2 bases at V and 3 bases at J, with 13 bases in the middle. Per the germline V gene, CDR1 is MNHNY and CDR2 is SVGAGI (reference sequence). The CDR3 loop reads CASSYGRGLDTGELFF. The CDR3 DNA is TGTGCCAGCAGTTACGGGCGGGGACTGGACACCGGGGAGCTGTTTTTT.